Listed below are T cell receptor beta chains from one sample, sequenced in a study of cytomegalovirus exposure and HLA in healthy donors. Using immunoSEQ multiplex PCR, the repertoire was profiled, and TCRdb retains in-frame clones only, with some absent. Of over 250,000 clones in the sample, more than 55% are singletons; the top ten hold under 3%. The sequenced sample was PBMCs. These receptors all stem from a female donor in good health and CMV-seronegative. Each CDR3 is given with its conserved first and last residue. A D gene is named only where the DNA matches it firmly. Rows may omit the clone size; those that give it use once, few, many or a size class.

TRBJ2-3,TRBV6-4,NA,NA,CASSSQGGTDTQYF,TGTGCCAGCAGTTCACAGGGAGGCACAGATACGCAGTATTTT
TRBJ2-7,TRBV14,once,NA,CASSQDRSGQYYEQYF,TGTGCCAGCAGCCAAGATAGGTCAGGGCAATACTACGAGCAGTACTTC
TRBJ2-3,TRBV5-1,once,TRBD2,CASSLAPSGRGLTDTQYF,TGCGCCAGCAGCTTGGCCCCTAGCGGGAGAGGGTTGACAGATACGCAGTATTTT
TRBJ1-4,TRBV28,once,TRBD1,CASKPRDRHNEKLFF,TGTGCCAGCAAACCAAGGGACAGGCATAATGAAAAACTGTTTTTT
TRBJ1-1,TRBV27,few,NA,CASSLSGSLRGRLGMNTEAFF,TGTGCCAGCAGTTTATCGGGCAGTTTAAGAGGGAGGCTTGGGATGAACACTGAAGCTTTCTTT
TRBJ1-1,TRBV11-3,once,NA,CASSFKGMNTEAFF,TGTGCCAGCAGCTTTAAGGGGATGAACACTGAAGCTTTCTTT
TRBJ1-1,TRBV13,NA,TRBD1,CASSHRGTEAFF,TGTGCCAGCAGCCACAGGGGTACTGAAGCTTTCTTT
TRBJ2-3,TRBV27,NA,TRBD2,CASRPSGSTDTQYF,TGTGCCAGCAGACCTAGCGGGAGCACAGATACGCAGTATTTT
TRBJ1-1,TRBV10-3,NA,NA,CVVGSGGGTEAFF,TGCGTGGTAGGGTCCGGGGGGGGCACTGAAGCTTTCTTT
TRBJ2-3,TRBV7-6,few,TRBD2,CASSLGEGENTDTQYF,TGTGCCAGCAGCTTAGGGGAGGGTGAGAACACAGATACGCAGTATTTT
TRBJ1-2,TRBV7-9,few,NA,CASSSDSNYGYTF,TGTGCCAGCAGCTCGGACAGTAACTATGGCTACACCTTC
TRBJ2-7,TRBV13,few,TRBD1,CASSPSGGSYEQYF,TGTGCCAGCAGCCCCTCAGGGGGATCCTACGAGCAGTACTTC
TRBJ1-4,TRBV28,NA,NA,CASSQSGANEKLFF,TGTGCCAGCAGCCAAAGCGGTGCTAATGAAAAACTGTTTTTT
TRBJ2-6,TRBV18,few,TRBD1,CASSQIADRAGANVLTF,TGTGCCAGCTCACAAATAGCTGACAGGGCTGGGGCCAACGTCCTGACTTTC
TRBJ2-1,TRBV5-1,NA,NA,CASSLHNEQFF,TGCGCCAGCAGCCTACACAATGAGCAGTTCTTC
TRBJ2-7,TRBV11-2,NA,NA,CASSLYYEQYF,TGTGCCAGCAGCCTATACTACGAGCAGTACTTC
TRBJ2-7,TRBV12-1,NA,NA,CASSSPGLPYEQYF,TGTGCCAGCAGCTCGCCGGGACTACCTTACGAGCAGTACTTC
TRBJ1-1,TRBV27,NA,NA,CASSHRDDVEAFF,TGTGCCAGCAGCCACAGGGATGATGTTGAAGCTTTCTTT
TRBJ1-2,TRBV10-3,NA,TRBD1,CAISPTGGIYGYTF,TGTGCCATCAGCCCGACAGGGGGAATCTATGGCTACACCTTC
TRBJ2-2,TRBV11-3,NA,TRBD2,CASSPRLAGGELFF,TGTGCCAGCAGCCCCAGACTAGCGGGAGGGGAGCTGTTTTTT
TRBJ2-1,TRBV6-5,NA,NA,CASSRDLSSYNEQFF,TGTGCCAGCAGCCGGGACTTGAGCTCCTACAATGAGCAGTTCTTC
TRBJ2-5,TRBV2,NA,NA,CAGIGQNFQETQYF,TGTGCCGGAATAGGACAGAATTTCCAAGAGACCCAGTACTTC
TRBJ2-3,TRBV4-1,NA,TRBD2,CASSLSASGRGDTQYF,TGCGCCAGCAGCCTCAGTGCTAGCGGGAGGGGAGATACGCAGTATTTT
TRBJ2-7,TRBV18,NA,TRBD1,CASSPPGDRANSYEQYF,TGTGCCAGCTCACCACCAGGGGACAGGGCGAACTCCTACGAGCAGTACTTC
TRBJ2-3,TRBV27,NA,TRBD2,CASRLAGGTQYF,TGTGCCAGCAGACTAGCGGGGGGTACGCAGTATTTT
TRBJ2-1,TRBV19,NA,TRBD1,CASSTDRGSSYNEQFF,TGTGCCAGTAGTACGGACAGGGGAAGCTCCTACAATGAGCAGTTCTTC
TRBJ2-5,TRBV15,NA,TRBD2,CATTLAGGETQYF,TGTGCCACCACCTTAGCGGGAGGAGAGACCCAGTACTTC
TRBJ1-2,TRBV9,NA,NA,CASFDTGGGDYGYTF,TGTGCCAGCTTCGATACGGGAGGAGGAGACTATGGCTACACCTTC
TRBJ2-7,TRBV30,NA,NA,CAWGSSAYEQYF,TGTGCCTGGGGGTCTAGCGCCTACGAGCAGTACTTC